Presented here are 32 T cell receptor beta chains from one specimen sequenced in a study of memory CD4+ T cells and cytomegalovirus serostatus. Some clones are missing from TCRdb's copy, which holds only in-frame ones; the method was immunoSEQ multiplex PCR. This repertoire shows over 35,000 clones, over 60% found once; its top ten account for less than 0.85%. Single viable CD3+CD4+CD8-CD45RO+ cells were sorted as the memory CD4+ T cells. The sequenced material came from memory CD4+ T cells from blood. Receptor source: an adult in good health and CMV-seronegative.

This chain connects TRBV7-7 to TRBJ2-5; 9 bases are a match to TRBD2. CDR1 is SSHAT, CDR2 FNYEAQ, per germline (reference sequence). This CDR3 contains 13 residues. CDR3: CASAAGGRETQYF. CDR3 coding DNA: TGTGCTAGCGCCGCGGGGGGGCGCGAGACCCAGTACTTC.

This clone was detected once. The genes are TRBV7-9 and TRBJ2-3; 9 bases align to TRBD1. Germline V gives CDR1 SEHNR, CDR2 FQNEAQ (reference sequence). J lost 0 bases, V lost 3 bases, and 13 bases had no gene match. The CDR3 spans 19 residues. This CDR3 is CASSFKPTGTGTSTDTQYF. As DNA, the CDR3 is TGTGCCAGCAGCTTCAAACCTACCGGGACAGGGACAAGCACAGATACGCAGTATTTT.

This chain uses TRBV29-1 with TRBJ2-3; 12 bases map to TRBD2. V dropped 1 base and J dropped 2; count of bases not matched to a gene: 4. This CDR3 contains 16 residues. Germline V lookup: CDR1 SQVTM, CDR2 ANQGSEA. The DNA of the CDR3 is TGCAGCGTTGAAGGGCCTAGCGGGGGGGACACAGATACGCAGTATTTT. Translated: CSVEGPSGGDTDTQYF.

This CDR3 reads CASSAGVETQYF. DNA of the CDR3: TGTGCCAGCAGTGCGGGGGTAGAGACCCAGTACTTC. The chain links TRBV5-4 to TRBJ2-5; 7 bases agree with TRBD2. The CDR3 runs 12 residues. CDR1 and CDR2 (germline): SGHNT, YYREEE (reference sequence). J gave up 4 bases and V 5 bases, and 2 bases lay outside the gene matches.

J is TRBJ2-2 and V is TRBV2, with 7 bases fitting TRBD2. Trimming at V came to 7 bases and at J to 1 base, leaving 6 bases not matched to a gene. Germline assignment: CDR1 SNHLY and CDR2 FYNNEI. The CDR3 contains 15 residues. This CDR3 is CASNGAGRNTGELFF. The DNA of the CDR3 is TGTGCCAGCAATGGAGCGGGGAGGAACACCGGGGAGCTGTTTTTT.

This chain joins TRBV11-3 and TRBJ2-3, with TRBD2 matching 10 bases. Per the germline V gene, CDR1 is SGHNT and CDR2 is YENEEA. The trim removed 4 bases at V and 6 bases at J, leaving 10 bases unmatched. The CDR3 has 16 residues. In DNA form, the CDR3 reads TGTGCCAGCAGCTCGCGAGCGGGGGGGCTACTCGATACGCAGTATTTT. Translating gives CASSSRAGGLLDTQYF.

The chain links TRBV7-8 to TRBJ1-1; D not resolved. Germline-derived CDR1 and CDR2 are SGHVS and FQNEAQ. CDR3 length equals 12 residues. V dropped 2 bases and J dropped 6 bases, with 7 bases sitting between them. The CDR3 sequence is CASSLPGSEAFF. The CDR3, as DNA: TGTGCCAGCAGCTTACCTGGGTCTGAAGCTTTCTTT.

Written as DNA, the CDR3 is TGCGCCAGCAGCTTGGAGGCTGGATACGGGCACAATTCACCCCTCCACTTT. Translation gives CASSLEAGYGHNSPLHF. The chain links TRBV5-1 to TRBJ1-6; D unclear. CDR1 is SGHRS and CDR2 is YFSETQ in the germline V gene. With 0 bases removed from V and 7 bases from J, the gap between germline ends came to 17 bases. The CDR3 is 17 residues long.

The chain uses TRBV5-1 and TRBJ1-2; no definite D call. The germline V and J ends were trimmed by 4 bases and 2 bases, with 12 bases remaining between them. There are 14 residues in the CDR3. Germline V lookup: CDR1 SGHRS, CDR2 YFSETQ. The CDR3 DNA is TGCGCCAGCAGCGACAACTCGGGAAACTATGGCTACACCTTC. Its translation is CASSDNSGNYGYTF.

V usage is TRBV6-1 and J usage is TRBJ1-2, with D perhaps TRBD1 (5 bases). The CDR3 is made up of 15 amino acids. The germline CDR1 and CDR2 sequences are MNHNS and SASEGT. Trimming cost V 4 bases and J 3 bases, with 15 bases left between them. The CDR3 nucleotides are TGTGCCAGCAGTGCCAGCGGGGCCCCGGACTATGGCTACACCTTC. Protein sequence: CASSASGAPDYGYTF.

This sequence joins TRBV6-1 and TRBJ2-7, with TRBD2 as a possible D gene (5 bases). V lost 5 bases and J 0 bases, leaving 11 bases between the germline ends. Germline CDR1 reads MNHNS; CDR2 reads SASEGT. The CDR3 runs to 14 residues. CDR3 bases: TGTGCCAGCAGTTCCCGTCGGGACTCCTACGAGCAGTACTTC. This encodes CASSSRRDSYEQYF.

The gene calls are TRBV10-1 and TRBJ2-7; tentative D call: TRBD2 (5 bases). The CDR3 is 15 amino acids. V lost 6 bases and J lost 0, with 15 bases in between. CDR1 is WNHNN, CDR2 SYGVQD, per germline (reference sequence). The CDR3 region has the DNA TGCGCCAGCAGCGACTATTCAAGGAGCTCCTACGAGCAGTACTTC. It encodes CASSDYSRSSYEQYF.

The J gene is TRBJ2-5, the V gene TRBV5-1; D ambiguous. This CDR3 is 11 amino acids long. Germline V gene data show CDR1 as SGHRS and CDR2 as YFSETQ. Trimming stripped 6 bases from V and 1 base from J, with 4 bases between. The CDR3 here is CASISQETQYF. The CDR3 region has the DNA TGCGCCAGCATCTCCCAAGAGACCCAGTACTTC.

This sequence joins TRBV28 and TRBJ1-1; D is ambiguous. Germline V lookup: CDR1 MDHEN, CDR2 SYDVKM. Trimming removed 6 bases at V and 11 bases at J, with 13 bases between. The length of the CDR3 is 11 residues. The CDR3 region is CASSSPLGAFF. The CDR3 DNA sequence: TGTGCCAGCAGCTCCCCCCTTGGGGCTTTCTTT.

The chain recombines TRBV29-1 with TRBJ1-1; 8 bases match TRBD1. With 7 bases clipped from V and 0 bases from J, the junction kept 4 bases outside the gene matches. The germline V gene has CDR1 SQVTM and CDR2 ANQGSEA. The CDR3 covers 13 residues. CDR3 sequence: CSAGGPMNTEAFF. CDR3 bases: TGCAGCGCAGGGGGCCCCATGAACACTGAAGCTTTCTTT.

This clone came up once. J is TRBJ2-2 and V is TRBV30; D gene unclear. This CDR3 is built from 12 residues. The V end was cut by 2 bases, the J end by 6 bases, with 7 bases between. Germline lookup yields CDR1 GTSNPN and CDR2 SVGIG (reference sequence). The CDR3 loop is CAWSTLAGELFF. The CDR3 region has the DNA TGTGCCTGGAGTACGTTGGCCGGGGAGCTGTTTTTT.

The genes are TRBV2 and TRBJ1-4; D uncertain. The CDR3 length is 14 residues. Germline CDR1 SNHLY, CDR2 FYNNEI. Trimming removed 4 bases at V and 8 bases at J, with 14 bases between. CDR3 sequence: CASSGTSRREKLFF. DNA of the CDR3: TGTGCCAGCAGTGGGACTTCTCGAAGAGAAAAACTGTTTTTT.

This rearrangement joins TRBV29-1 to TRBJ2-1; no reliable D call. Trimming removed 5 bases from V and 2 bases from J, with 13 bases in between. Germline-derived CDR1 and CDR2 are SQVTM and ANQGSEA. CDR3 size: 14 residues. The CDR3 DNA reads as TGCAGCGTTCTGTCGGGCGACACCTACAATGAGCAGTTCTTC. The encoded protein is CSVLSGDTYNEQFF.

J is TRBJ1-6 and V is TRBV7-3; 9 bases are a match to TRBD1. V dropped 2 bases and J dropped 8; count of bases not matched to a gene: 13. The CDR3 has 18 amino acids. CDR1 and CDR2 from the germline V gene are SGHTA and FQGTGA. DNA of the CDR3: TGTGCCAGCAGCTTAGTTGGAGGGGACAGGGCTCTGCATTCACCCCTCCACTTT. It translates to CASSLVGGDRALHSPLHF.

This rearrangement joins TRBV11-1 to TRBJ2-5, with 8 bases that match TRBD1. V shed 1 base and J 5 bases; nucleotides not matched to a gene: 9. Germline V CDR1 and CDR2: SGHAT, FQDESV (reference sequence). The CDR3 covers 16 residues. The CDR3 sequence is CASSLGGQVLAETQYF. Written as DNA, the CDR3 is TGTGCCAGCAGCTTAGGGGGACAGGTCCTGGCGGAGACCCAGTACTTC.

The table lists this clone with a few counts. This chain links TRBV6-1 with TRBJ1-2; D perhaps matches TRBD1 (5 bases). The CDR3 runs 16 residues. The germline V and J ends were trimmed by 3 bases and 2 bases, with 16 bases remaining between them. Germline V gene sequence: CDR1 MNHNS, CDR2 SASEGT. The DNA for the CDR3 is TGTGCCAGCAGTGACATCCTGGGGGGGACCAACTATGGCTACACCTTC. It yields the protein CASSDILGGTNYGYTF.

The chain combines TRBV7-2 with TRBJ1-2; perhaps TRBD1 as D (5 bases). The CDR3 spans 17 residues. Looked up from germline, CDR1 is SGHTA and CDR2 is FQGNSA. V was pared by 2 bases and J by 0 bases, with 16 bases between. The CDR3 sequence: CASSLKRGFLANYGYTF. The DNA of the CDR3 is TGTGCCAGCAGCTTAAAGAGGGGCTTTCTAGCTAACTATGGCTACACCTTC.

This clone was seen once. The rearrangement joins TRBV2 to TRBJ2-7; the D gene is possibly TRBD1 (6 bases). Trimming left V 5 bases short and J 3 bases short, with 17 bases between. CDR3 length: 15 residues. CDR1 and CDR2 (germline): SNHLY, FYNNEI. The CDR3 DNA reads as TGTGCCAGCAGTCCCTGGAGGACAGCGAGCTACGAGCAGTACTTC. This sequence encodes CASSPWRTASYEQYF.

A remark on this clone: Additional DNA sequences in this sample encode the identical CDR3. The chain links TRBV5-4 to TRBJ1-3, with D perhaps TRBD1 (5 bases). There are 15 residues in the CDR3. Trimming removed 4 bases at V and 0 bases at J, with 11 bases between. Germline CDR1 SGHNT, CDR2 YYREEE (reference sequence). This CDR3 is CASSIDRASGNTIYF. CDR3 coding DNA: TGTGCCAGCAGCATCGACAGAGCCTCTGGAAACACCATATATTTT.

This chain joins TRBV28 and TRBJ1-1; 8 bases agree with TRBD1. This CDR3 has 15 amino acids. Per the germline V gene, CDR1 is MDHEN and CDR2 is SYDVKM. J was trimmed by 7 bases and V by 4 bases; bases with no gene match: 11. The CDR3 DNA reads TGTGCCAGCAGTTCTACCGCGACAGGGGTTTATGAAGCTTTCTTT. Protein: CASSSTATGVYEAFF.

The gene calls are TRBV7-6 and TRBJ1-4; D is possibly TRBD1 (5 bases). CDR1 and CDR2 (germline): SGHVS, FNYEAQ. V was clipped by 8 bases and J by 3 bases, with 13 bases between them. The CDR3 runs 14 residues. The CDR3 loop is CASAPREANEKLFF. CDR3 sequence (DNA): TGTGCCAGCGCGCCCAGGGAGGCTAATGAAAAACTGTTTTTT.

The CDR3 DNA reads TGTGCCTGGAGTGCAGGGTTTCAAGGTGGCTACACCTTC. Amino acids: CAWSAGFQGGYTF. The chain combines TRBV30 with TRBJ1-2; D may be TRBD1 (5 bases). This CDR3 comprises 13 residues. Trimming stripped 1 base from V and 7 bases from J, with 13 bases between. Germline V CDR1 and CDR2: GTSNPN, SVGIG (reference sequence).

The chain joins TRBV5-1 to TRBJ1-1, with 10 bases fitting TRBD1. CDR3 length: 14 residues. Per the germline V gene, CDR1 is SGHRS and CDR2 is YFSETQ. The trim removed 0 bases at V and 12 bases at J, leaving 8 bases unmatched. Here the CDR3 reads CASSLEGDRGLTFF. The DNA of the CDR3 is TGCGCCAGCAGCTTGGAGGGGGACAGGGGTTTAACTTTCTTT.

This rearrangement joins TRBV7-8 to TRBJ1-5; D uncertain. Trimming pared 5 bases from V and 1 base from J, leaving 15 bases between. There are 16 residues in the CDR3. The V gene's germline CDR1 is SGHVS and CDR2 FQNEAQ. CDR3 sequence (DNA): TGTGCCAGCAGCGGAAGACGGCGTTTAAGCAATCAGCCCCAGCATTTT. This gives the protein CASSGRRRLSNQPQHF.

The rearrangement uses TRBV5-1 and TRBJ2-5, with a possible D match to TRBD1 (6 bases). The CDR3 sequence is 15 residues long. Germline assignment: CDR1 SGHRS and CDR2 YFSETQ. V lost 1 base and J lost 1, with 11 bases in between. The CDR3 DNA follows: TGCGCCAGCAGCTTGTCCGAACAGGGCCAAGAGACCCAGTACTTC. Protein: CASSLSEQGQETQYF.

The chain carries TRBV27 and TRBJ2-5; D is tentatively TRBD1 or TRBD2 (5 bases each). This CDR3 is 14 amino acids long. V was shortened by 5 bases and J by 0 bases, with 10 bases between the two germline ends. Per germline, CDR1 MNHEY and CDR2 SMNVEV (reference sequence). This CDR3 reads CASSTGRNQETQYF. The CDR3 nucleotides read TGTGCCAGCAGTACGGGACGGAACCAAGAGACCCAGTACTTC.

V and J are TRBV5-5 and TRBJ1-5; D uncertain. The CDR3 contains 13 residues. The V end was cut by 4 bases, the J end by 3 bases, with 8 bases between. In germline, CDR1 is SGHKS, CDR2 YYEKEE (reference sequence). The CDR3 coding sequence is TGTGCCAGCAGCCAGACCGTCAATCAGCCCCAGCATTTT. It yields the protein CASSQTVNQPQHF.